The 31 T cell receptor beta chains given below trace back to one sample, sequenced in a study of blood T cells in healthy people across ages. It was with a sample-barcoded 5' primer and a J-beta primer mix that a second PCR of roughly 6 to 12 cycles was run. Using its own MiXCR run on the 5' RACE reads, TCRdb lists one record per CDR3 protein. This table holds 650,000 to 800,000 distinct CDR3 sequences, under 45% found once. The sequencing sample was made of blood. Receptors originate from a man aged 55 to 70 in good health.

The chain links TRBV7-9 to TRBJ2-7; D could derive from TRBD1 or TRBD2 (6 bases each). Looked up from germline, CDR1 is SEHNR and CDR2 is FQNEAQ (reference sequence). Trimming took off 1 base at V and 4 bases at J, with 14 bases between the two ends. The CDR3 length is 15 residues. The DNA for the CDR3 is TGTGCCAGCAGCTTAGGAGGGGGGTCACCGTACGAGCAGTACTTC. Translation: CASSLGGGSPYEQYF. Variable domain in full (rest from reference TRBV7-9 and TRBJ2-7): DTGVSQNPRHKITKRGQNVTFRCDPISEHNRLYWYRQTLGQGPEFLTYFQNEAQLEKSRLLSDRFSAERPKGSFSTLEIQRTEQGDSAMYLCASSLGGGSPYEQYFGPGTRLTVT.

The chain recombines TRBV3-1 with TRBJ2-2; D unclear. This CDR3 has 16 residues. Looked up from germline, CDR1 is LGHDT and CDR2 is YNNKEL (reference sequence). V shed 1 base and J shed 0 bases, with 9 bases lying between them. CDR3 in DNA: TGTGCCAGCAGCCAAGTAACGCTCGCGAACACCGGGGAGCTGTTTTTT. It yields the protein CASSQVTLANTGELFF.

The rearrangement uses TRBV7-6 and TRBJ2-5; D might be TRBD1 or TRBD2, each matching 5 bases. The CDR3 extends over 14 amino acids. Per germline, CDR1 SGHVS and CDR2 FNYEAQ. The ends were cut back, 3 bases at V and 11 bases at J, with 19 bases in the middle. The CDR3 sequence is CASSLAGTDGEQYF. CDR3 nucleotide sequence: TGTGCCAGCAGCTTGGCCGGGACCGATGGAGAGCAGTACTTC.

This clonotype was seen just once. The chain has TRBV4-1 and TRBJ2-7, with D possibly called TRBD1 or TRBD2 (5 bases each). The germline gives CDR1 MGHRA, CDR2 YSYEKL. V shed 4 bases and J shed 2 bases, with 18 bases lying between them. This CDR3 region has 16 residues. The CDR3 protein is CASSPITGTAPYEQYF. The CDR3 nucleotides read TGCGCCAGCAGCCCGATCACCGGGACGGCTCCCTACGAGCAGTACTTC.

The chain is built from TRBV6-6 and TRBJ2-1; D gene unclear. V was shortened by 6 bases and J by 0 bases, with 12 bases between the two germline ends. From germline, CDR1 is MNHNY and CDR2 SVGAGI (reference sequence). The CDR3 is made up of 15 amino acids. The CDR3 reads CASSQGPSSYNEQFF. CDR3 sequence (DNA): TGTGCCAGCAGCCAAGGTCCGAGCTCCTACAATGAGCAGTTCTTC.

For this clonotype: It is unclear where the CDR3 begins or ends on the DNA, so no DNA is shown, and the CDR3 is as TCRdb lists it. J is TRBJ2-3 and V is TRBV9. The CDR3 numbers 16 amino acids, ends counted. Germline V gene sequence: CDR1 SGDLS, CDR2 YYNGEE. The CDR3 loop is CASSVALGASTDTQYF.

This clonotype showed up many times. The chain carries TRBV7-6 and TRBJ2-3, with 7 bases identical to TRBD1. The CDR3 is 15 amino acids. Unmatched junction bases numbered 8, after V lost 5 bases and J lost 3 bases. Germline-derived CDR1 and CDR2 are SGHVS and FNYEAQ. CDR3 DNA sequence: TGTGCCAGCAGCACCCGACAGGGATCTACAGATACGCAGTATTTT. Amino acid sequence: CASSTRQGSTDTQYF.

On this clonotype: Compared with germline, one end of the junction differs, possibly owing to a read error. The genes are TRBV4-3 and TRBJ1-5, with D possibly TRBD1 on 5 matching bases. Germline V gene sequence: CDR1 LGHNA, CDR2 YSLEER. The CDR3 is 17 amino acids. The CDR3 protein is CASGQDRGASAIQPQHF. CDR3 DNA: TGCGCCAGCGGCCAAGATAGAGGGGCTTCAGCAATTCAGCCCCAGCATTTT.

The chain has TRBV15 and TRBJ2-1; TRBD2 matches at 11 bases. V lost 6 bases, J lost 3 bases, and 4 bases stayed unmatched. The CDR3 spans 15 residues. Germline V lookup: CDR1 LNHNV, CDR2 YYDKDF (reference sequence). Here the CDR3 reads CATRETSGVYNEQFF. For the CDR3, the DNA is TGTGCCACCAGAGAGACTAGCGGGGTCTACAATGAGCAGTTCTTC.

For the CDR3, the DNA is TGTGCCAGCAGCTTAGCCTTGCGGGACACGGCGTACTTC. Translating gives CASSLALRDTAYF. The chain employs TRBV7-2 and TRBJ2-4; D may correspond to TRBD1 or TRBD2 (6 bases each). CDR1 and CDR2 from the germline V gene are SGHTA and FQGNSA. The V and J ends lost 0 bases and 15 bases respectively, with 15 bases between them. This CDR3 spans 13 amino acids.

The rearrangement joins TRBV20-1 to TRBJ2-7; 9 positions match TRBD2. This CDR3 spans 17 amino acids. J lost 7 bases, V lost 1 base, and 17 bases had no gene match. The germline V gene encodes CDR1 DFQATT and CDR2 SNEGSKA (reference sequence). CDR3: CSARGSGGTASYNEQYF. The CDR3 coding sequence is TGCAGTGCTAGAGGAAGCGGGGGGACCGCCTCCTACAATGAGCAGTACTTC.

This clonotype has a handful of counts. The chain is built from TRBV9 and TRBJ2-1; a possible D gene is TRBD1 (5 bases). V lost 3 bases and J lost 9, with 16 bases in between. This CDR3 region has 14 residues. The germline V gene encodes CDR1 SGDLS and CDR2 YYNGEE. The chain's CDR3 is CASSATQGGVEQFF. Here the CDR3 DNA reads TGTGCCAGCAGCGCTACCCAGGGTGGCGTTGAGCAGTTCTTC.

This clonotype was counted ten times or more. The chain recombines TRBV3-1 with TRBJ1-2; 8 bases agree with TRBD1. CDR3 length equals 14 residues. Germline CDR1 reads LGHDT; CDR2 reads YNNKEL (reference sequence). Trimming cost V 4 bases and J 8 bases; bases outside gene matches: 9. In DNA, the CDR3 is TGTGCCAGCAGCCCGCAAGCAGGGGGCGCGGGCTACACCTTC. This encodes CASSPQAGGAGYTF.

This chain uses TRBV6-2 or TRBV6-3 with TRBJ2-5; tentatively, D is TRBD1 (6 bases). CDR3 length equals 17 residues. V gave up 2 bases and J gave up 0 bases, with 16 bases separating them. Germline V gene sequence: CDR1 MNHEY, CDR2 SVGEGT. CDR3 coding DNA: TGTGCCAGCAGTTACAGCAGGGGCGGTCTAGACCAAGAGACCCAGTACTTC. Translated, it gives CASSYSRGGLDQETQYF.

This clonotype was detected only a few times. The chain employs TRBV29-1 and TRBJ1-2; TRBD1 aligns across 8 bases. Trimming at V came to 5 bases and at J to 4 bases, leaving 6 bases not matched to a gene. Germline CDR1 reads SQVTM; CDR2 reads ANQGSEA. The CDR3 has 13 residues. The CDR3 sequence: CSVLDRASYGYTF. In DNA, the CDR3 is TGCAGCGTTTTGGACAGGGCCTCCTATGGCTACACCTTC. The variable domain in full, completed from reference TRBV29-1 and TRBJ1-2, reads SAVISQKPSRDICQRGTSLTIQCQVDSQVTMMFWYRQQPGQSLTLIATANQGSEATYESGFVIDKFPISRPNLTFSTLTVSNMSPEDSSIYLCSVLDRASYGYTFGSGTRLTVV.

This chain joins TRBV9 and TRBJ2-5; 7 bases match TRBD2. Germline V gives CDR1 SGDLS, CDR2 YYNGEE. The J segment lost 11 bases and the V segment lost 2 bases, leaving 15 bases of the junction unmatched. There are 15 residues in the CDR3. The CDR3 DNA reads TGTGCCAGCAGCGTTGGGGGGGGGTCGGTCAATGAGCAGTACTTC. Translating gives CASSVGGGSVNEQYF.

In this sample, this clonotype turned up a few times. V usage is TRBV7-2 and J usage is TRBJ2-3, with D possibly being TRBD1 (7 bases). Trimming took 6 bases from V and 4 from J, leaving 20 bases between them. The CDR3 is 16 amino acids. Germline V gene sequence: CDR1 SGHTA, CDR2 FQGNSA. CDR3 amino acids: CASRHTRQGGPDTQYF. The CDR3 bases are TGTGCCAGCAGGCACACGAGACAGGGAGGTCCAGATACGCAGTATTTT. Using reference TRBV7-2 and TRBJ2-3 for the parts outside the CDR3, the full variable domain is GAGVSQSPSNKVTEKGKDVELRCDPISGHTALYWYRQSLGQGLEFLIYFQGNSAPDKSGLPSDRFSAERTGGSVSTLTIQRTQQEDSAVYLCASRHTRQGGPDTQYFGPGTRLTVL.

The CDR3 nucleotides are TGTGCCACCCGGGACAGGGCTGTCCACGAGCAGTACTTC. Protein sequence: CATRDRAVHEQYF. The V and J genes are TRBV2 and TRBJ2-7; 9 bases match TRBD1. The germline V gene encodes CDR1 SNHLY and CDR2 FYNNEI. The CDR3 extends over 13 amino acids. J gave up 5 bases and V 10 bases, and 9 bases lay outside the gene matches.

The chain combines TRBV6-1 with TRBJ2-4, with D possibly TRBD1 on 6 matching bases. The end of the DNA aligns better with TRBJ2-7, so the J call may be wrong. CDR1 MNHNS and CDR2 SASEGT come from the germline V gene. The CDR3 extends over 14 amino acids. The CDR3 nucleotides read TGTGCCAGCATCTCCGGGACACTCCACTACGAGCAGTACTTC. Protein sequence: CASISGTLHYEQYF.

The J gene is TRBJ2-5, the V gene TRBV6-2 or TRBV6-3; tentatively, D is TRBD1 or TRBD2 (5 bases each). Between the trimmed V and J ends, which lost 6 bases and 7 bases, there was a span of 24 bases. This CDR3 is 16 amino acids long. CDR1 and CDR2 (germline): MNHEY, SVGEGT. DNA of the CDR3: TGTGCCAGCAGAGGGGAAGGGACCGTTAAGTCCGGGACCCAGTACTTC. This translates into CASRGEGTVKSGTQYF.

The chain links TRBV7-9 to TRBJ1-6; the match to TRBD1 covers 8 bases. Germline CDR1 and CDR2: SEHNR and FQNEAQ (reference sequence). With V trimmed by 0 bases and J by 10 bases, 5 bases remained unmatched. The CDR3 consists of 15 residues. In DNA form, the CDR3 reads TGTGCCAGCAGCTTAGCACAGGGGGAGGAATCACCCCTCCACTTT. Residues: CASSLAQGEESPLHF.

The table lists this clonotype with a few counts. This sequence joins TRBV11-2 and TRBJ2-7, with 10 positions matching TRBD1. The germline V gene has CDR1 SGHAT and CDR2 FQNNGV. After removal of 1 base from V and 2 bases from J, the junction contained 2 bases not matched to a gene. This CDR3 has 15 residues. The CDR3 sequence is CASSLGTGGTYEQYF. Written as DNA, the CDR3 is TGTGCCAGCAGCTTAGGGACAGGGGGTACCTACGAGCAGTACTTC.

This clonotype has a handful of counts. The V gene is TRBV20-1, the J gene TRBJ2-7; weak D call: TRBD1 (6 bases). The CDR3 totals 13 residues. In germline, CDR1 is DFQATT, CDR2 SNEGSKA (reference sequence). The ends were cut back, 3 bases at V and 7 bases at J, with 16 bases in the middle. The CDR3 reads CSASGRGLGEQYF. The CDR3 nucleotides are TGCAGTGCTAGTGGCAGGGGTCTCGGGGAGCAGTACTTC.

This chain connects TRBV10-3 to TRBJ2-1; tentatively, D is TRBD1 or TRBD2 (5 bases each). Germline CDR1 and CDR2: ENHRY and SYGVKD. The length of the CDR3 is 15 residues. The V end was cut by 5 bases, the J end by 5 bases, with 16 bases between. CDR3 nucleotides: TGTGCCATCAGTCCGGGACGGGGCTCTCACAATGAGCAGTTCTTC. This gives the protein CAISPGRGSHNEQFF.

The rearrangement joins TRBV29-1 to TRBJ1-4, with TRBD1 identical over 9 bases. Germline trimming cut 3 bases from V and 3 bases from J; bases unmatched to any gene: 2. CDR1 is SQVTM, CDR2 ANQGSEA, per germline. The CDR3 covers 14 residues. The CDR3: CSVEDRGANEKLFF. The CDR3 DNA sequence: TGCAGCGTTGAGGACAGGGGAGCTAATGAAAAACTGTTTTTT.

In this sample, this clonotype turned up a few times. The V gene is TRBV7-9, the J gene TRBJ1-1; 7 bases match TRBD1. In germline, CDR1 is SEHNR, CDR2 FQNEAQ (reference sequence). Trimming removed 6 bases from V and 1 base from J; junction bases left unmatched: 5. This CDR3 is 14 amino acids long. The CDR3 region is CASRPGQQNTEAFF. The CDR3 bases are TGTGCCAGCAGACCGGGACAGCAGAACACTGAAGCTTTCTTT.

This chain connects TRBV18 to TRBJ2-7, with D possibly matching TRBD2 (6 bases). The CDR3 covers 13 residues. V was shortened by 2 bases and J by 5 bases, with 10 bases between the two germline ends. Germline lookup yields CDR1 KGHSH and CDR2 LQKENI. The CDR3 region has the DNA TGTGCCAGCTCACCAGGACGCGGGGACGAGCAGTACTTC. It is translated as CASSPGRGDEQYF.

This clonotype occurred a few times. The V and J genes are TRBV5-1 and TRBJ2-7, with D possibly TRBD2 on 6 matching bases. The CDR3 runs 14 residues. Germline CDR1 and CDR2: SGHRS and YFSETQ. V was pared by 3 bases and J by 2 bases, with 12 bases between. CDR3 protein: CASSSDGGTYEQYF. CDR3 in DNA: TGCGCCAGCAGCTCGGACGGGGGTACCTACGAGCAGTACTTC.

The V gene is TRBV20-1, the J gene TRBJ2-7; 9 bases align to TRBD1. CDR1 and CDR2 from the germline V gene are DFQATT and SNEGSKA (reference sequence). V lost 6 bases and J lost 4; bases outside the gene matches: 28. The CDR3 length is 20 residues. CDR3 in DNA: TGCAGTGCCAAGGGGAACAGGGGGCTTTGGTCAAATGTCGAGGGATACGAGCAGTACTTC. Translated: CSAKGNRGLWSNVEGYEQYF.

The rearrangement joins TRBV3-1 to TRBJ2-4; D is perhaps TRBD2 (6 bases). The DNA end is a closer match to TRBJ2-7, so the J assignment may be wrong. Looked up from germline, CDR1 is LGHDT and CDR2 is YNNKEL (reference sequence). The CDR3 sequence is 14 residues long. In DNA form, the CDR3 reads TGTGCCAGCAGACGTCGGCGGGGCGCCTACGAGCAGTACTTC. This encodes CASRRRRGAYEQYF.

This clonotype was counted a few times. The V call is TRBV7-2, the J call TRBJ1-6; 7 positions match TRBD1. Germline V lookup: CDR1 SGHTA, CDR2 FQGNSA. V was clipped by 1 base and J by 7 bases; unmatched bases: 4. The CDR3 is 15 amino acids. The CDR3, as DNA: TGTGCCAGCAGCTTAGGCGGGACAGTAAATTCACCCCTCCACTTT. Its translation: CASSLGGTVNSPLHF.